One and the same sample provided the 14 T cell receptor beta chains below, sequenced in a study of control samples from healthy donors and cancer patients (dated by TCRdb to the early 2020s). Library construction relied on the immunoSEQ multiplex PCR assay. Held by TCRdb, this immuneACCESS table contains in-frame sequences only and omits some clones. Under half of the omission traces to an unresolved V gene where checked; the cause of the rest is unknown. In this sample the table shows some 140,000 clones, around nine tenths of which occur a single time. The ten largest clones take up roughly 7.8% of the sample. Sequencing input: PBMCs. These receptors all stem from a man in his fifties or sixties with head and neck cancer.

This clone was recorded once. J is TRBJ1-5 and V is TRBV28, with no clear D. The CDR3 loop spans 14 amino acids. V lost 5 bases, J lost 5 bases, and 13 bases lay in between. Germline V gene data show CDR1 as MDHEN and CDR2 as SYDVKM. This CDR3 is CASSLDRRDQPQHF. In nucleotides, the CDR3 is TGTGCCAGCAGTCTCGATCGCCGCGATCAGCCCCAGCATTTT.

This clone was seen a handful of times. The V call is TRBV3-1 (or the pseudogene TRBV3-2), the J call TRBJ2-2, with 8 bases lining up with TRBD2. J lost 8 bases, V lost 3 bases, and 11 bases had no gene match. The CDR3 has 16 amino acids. Per germline, CDR1 LGHDT and CDR2 YNNKEL (reference sequence). The CDR3 spells CASSHVMVAGKGELFF. The CDR3 bases are TGTGCCAGCAGCCACGTAATGGTAGCGGGGAAGGGGGAGCTGTTTTTT.

The chain combines TRBV18 with TRBJ2-5; D perhaps matches TRBD1 (6 bases). Trimming removed 3 bases at V and 4 bases at J, with 15 bases between. Germline V lookup: CDR1 KGHSH, CDR2 LQKENI. This CDR3 contains 15 residues. CDR3 DNA: TGTGCCAGCTCACCGGGACAACAGCGCGGAGAGACCCAGTACTTC. Translating gives CASSPGQQRGETQYF. The full variable domain, rest sourced from reference TRBV18 and TRBJ2-5, is NAGVMQNPRHLVRRRGQEARLRCSPMKGHSHVYWYRQLPEEGLKFMVYLQKENIIDESGMPKERFSAEFPKEGPSILRIQQVVRGDSAAYFCASSPGQQRGETQYFGPGTRLLVL.

The rearrangement joins TRBV7-2 to TRBJ1-3; unclear D gene. The CDR3 runs to 14 residues. Per germline, CDR1 SGHTA and CDR2 FQGNSA. Trimming cost V 5 bases and J 2 bases, with 10 bases left between them. The CDR3 nucleotides are TGTGCCAGCAGCCCCTACGGGGCTGGAAACACCATATATTTT. Amino acids: CASSPYGAGNTIYF.

The chain recombines TRBV25-1 with TRBJ2-3; possible D gene TRBD1, 6 bases. Germline CDR1 is MGHDK and CDR2 is SYGVNS. Trimming took off 6 bases at V and 3 bases at J, with 13 bases between the two ends. CDR3 size: 14 residues. CDR3 nucleotides: TGTGCCAGCAGGGGACATCGGAAGACAGATACGCAGTATTTT. Residues: CASRGHRKTDTQYF.

The chain carries TRBV5-6 and TRBJ1-5; 8 bases agree with TRBD1. The CDR3 runs 16 residues. Germline lookup yields CDR1 SGHDT and CDR2 YYEEEE. Trimming took 4 bases from V and 6 from J; bases not matched to a gene: 12. CDR3 sequence: CASSPWTGRYGQPQHF. The CDR3 DNA reads TGTGCCAGCAGCCCCTGGACAGGGCGGTACGGTCAGCCCCAGCATTTT.

The rearrangement links TRBV25-1 to TRBJ2-3; D is unresolved. Trimming took off 7 bases at V and 5 bases at J, with 13 bases between the two ends. The CDR3 runs to 13 residues. The V gene's germline CDR1 is MGHDK and CDR2 SYGVNS. Here the CDR3 DNA reads TGTGCCAGCATCACCTTAAATGGAGATACGCAGTATTTT. It translates to CASITLNGDTQYF.

The V gene is TRBV9, the J gene TRBJ1-2; D unclear. The germline V and J ends were trimmed by 4 bases and 3 bases, with 10 bases remaining between them. The CDR3 is 13 amino acids. Germline V CDR1 and CDR2: SGDLS, YYNGEE. The CDR3 loop is CASSPVAYYGYTF. CDR3 bases: TGTGCCAGCAGCCCCGTAGCTTACTATGGCTACACCTTC.

This clone was recorded once. V gene TRBV19 combines with J gene TRBJ1-1, with D hard to call. The CDR3 has 12 residues. Germline V gene sequence: CDR1 LNHDA, CDR2 SQIVND (reference sequence). V shed 7 bases and J shed 6 bases, with 12 bases lying between them. The chain's CDR3 is CASTTHRSEAFF. The DNA for the CDR3 is TGTGCCAGTACCACCCACCGGTCTGAAGCTTTCTTT.

This chain links TRBV2 with TRBJ2-1; TRBD2 matches 10 bases. There are 13 residues in the CDR3. Trimming removed 5 bases from V and 10 bases from J; junction bases left unmatched: 5. Germline lookup yields CDR1 SNHLY and CDR2 FYNNEI. In nucleotides, the CDR3 is TGTGCCAGCAGTCCTTATAGCGGGGGGGAGCAGTTCTTC. Translated: CASSPYSGGEQFF.

The genes are TRBV7-9 and TRBJ2-7; 9 nucleotides match TRBD2. The V and J ends lost 3 bases and 0 bases, in that order; junction bases with no gene match: 3. Germline V gene data show CDR1 as SEHNR and CDR2 as FQNEAQ (reference sequence). This CDR3 comprises 15 residues. The CDR3 reads CASSFEREVSYEQYF. The CDR3 nucleotides are TGTGCCAGCAGCTTTGAGCGGGAGGTCTCCTACGAGCAGTACTTC.

This rearrangement joins TRBV6-5 to TRBJ2-3; perhaps D is TRBD1 or TRBD2 (5 bases each). The CDR3 length is 15 residues. CDR1 MNHEY and CDR2 SVGAGI come from the germline V gene. V was pared by 0 bases and J by 2 bases, with 9 bases between. The CDR3 is CASSYSGVLTDTQYF. The CDR3 DNA reads TGTGCCAGCAGTTACTCGGGGGTCCTCACAGATACGCAGTATTTT.

The chain employs TRBV5-4 and TRBJ2-2; 7 nucleotides align to TRBD2. Germline CDR1 is SGHNT and CDR2 is YYREEE (reference sequence). Trimming cost V 4 bases and J 6 bases; bases outside gene matches: 6. The CDR3 contains 14 residues. DNA of the CDR3: TGTGCCAGCAGCCCGGGACTATCCCCCGGGGAGCTGTTTTTT. It specifies CASSPGLSPGELFF.

V gene TRBV7-3 combines with J gene TRBJ2-1, with a weak D call TRBD2 (7 bases). Trimming stripped 3 bases from V and 7 bases from J, with 19 bases between. CDR3 length equals 16 residues. Germline-derived CDR1 and CDR2 are SGHTA and FQGTGA. CDR3 nucleotide sequence: TGTGCCAGCAGCTTGGGAGGGGGATATACAATGAATGAGCAGTTCTTC. Translation: CASSLGGGYTMNEQFF.